The source of this T cell receptor (beta chain) is a study of T cells in Graves' hyperthyroidism and ophthalmopathy. This clonotype was counted ten times or more. What it binds is not known. Uncontrolled infection, other autoimmune disease, pregnancy or lactation barred patients from enrollment. Diagnoses used clinical symptoms, serum thyroxine and TRAb, thyroid ultrasound and orbital computed tomography. TCR beta CDR3 regions were amplified from RNA transcripts. Researchers ran a first-round RT-PCR on the TCR CDR3 using the HTBI primer set. TCRdb called the multiplex PCR reads again in MiXCR, with one record for every CDR3 protein. The table includes 350,000 to 400,000 distinct CDR3 sequences, roughly 14% detected once. Study observations and caveats: Prediction of ophthalmopathy progression came a median around 6 months pre-onset.

Sequencing used blood. This clonotype was obtained from a woman in her sixties with Graves' hyperthyroidism.

The CDR3 spells CSATRVRANEQFF. The DNA of the CDR3 is TGCAGTGCTACCCGCGTAAGGGCCAATGAGCAGTTCTTC. The rearrangement uses TRBV20-1 and TRBJ2-1; D gene uncertain. CDR1 is DFQATT and CDR2 is SNEGSKA in the germline V gene (reference sequence). V was pared by 4 bases and J by 6 bases, with 13 bases between. The CDR3 spans 13 residues.